Following are 23 T cell receptor beta chains from one sample sequenced in a study of T cells in Graves' hyperthyroidism and ophthalmopathy. TCR beta CDR3 regions were amplified from RNA transcripts. Initially, a first-round RT-PCR of the TCR CDR3 employed the HTBI primer set. Using its own MiXCR run on the multiplex PCR reads, TCRdb lists one record per CDR3 protein. The sample consists of hundreds of thousands of distinct CDR3 sequences, 20% of them appearing once. The material sequenced was blood. The receptors come from a man aged 35-49 years with Graves' ophthalmopathy.

The chain is built from TRBV12-3 or TRBV12-4 and TRBJ2-7, with TRBD2 as a possible D gene (6 bases). This CDR3 region has 15 residues. V lost 6 bases and J lost 4, with 19 bases in between. This CDR3 reads CASSQQVAVSYEQYF. The DNA of the CDR3 is TGTGCCAGCAGCCAACAGGTAGCGGTCTCATACGAGCAGTACTTC.

The V and J genes are TRBV4-1 and TRBJ2-7; 12 bases match TRBD2. CDR1 and CDR2 (germline): MGHRA, YSYEKL. The CDR3 loop spans 18 amino acids. V was pared by 4 bases and J by 0 bases, with 10 bases of the junction left unmatched. CDR3 DNA sequence: TGCGCCAGCAGCCGGCGGCTAGCGGGGGGGTCGAGCTCCTACGAGCAGTACTTC. As protein: CASSRRLAGGSSSYEQYF.

This clonotype was detected only a few times. V gene TRBV7-6 combines with J gene TRBJ1-1, with no clear D. Trimming removed 5 bases at V and 1 base at J, with 14 bases between. CDR3 length: 15 amino acids. The germline V gene encodes CDR1 SGHVS and CDR2 FNYEAQ. CDR3 nucleotides: TGTGCCAGCAGCCCGACGCGCCAGAAGAACACTGAAGCTTTCTTT. Amino acid sequence: CASSPTRQKNTEAFF.

The gene calls are TRBV19 and TRBJ2-7; 9 bases align to TRBD2. After removal of 2 bases from V and 9 bases from J, the junction contained 5 bases not matched to a gene. Germline lookup yields CDR1 LNHDA and CDR2 SQIVND (reference sequence). The CDR3 totals 13 residues. The CDR3 region is CASSIIAGDGQYF. The DNA for the CDR3 is TGTGCCAGTAGTATAATAGCGGGAGATGGGCAGTACTTC.

Turning to this clonotype: Just one base apart from a much larger clone, this may be a read error. V is TRBV5-1 and J is TRBJ2-5; weak D call: TRBD1 (5 bases). The germline CDR1 and CDR2 sequences are SGHRS and YFSETQ. The CDR3 consists of 13 residues. The CDR3 reads CVSSTDGRGTQYF. The DNA for the CDR3 is TGTGTCAGCTCAACGGACGGAAGGGGGACCCAGTACTTC.

This clonotype was recorded many times. The chain recombines TRBV7-9 with TRBJ2-3; 14 positions agree with TRBD2. This CDR3 has 18 amino acids. CDR1 SEHNR and CDR2 FQNEAQ come from the germline V gene (reference sequence). V lost 4 bases to trimming and J lost 2 bases; unmatched junction nucleotides: 8. In nucleotides, the CDR3 is TGTGCCAGCAGCTCGTCGACTAGCGGGGGGGCGTTCACAGATACGCAGTATTTT. Encoded protein: CASSSSTSGGAFTDTQYF.

V gene TRBV29-1 combines with J gene TRBJ2-5, with 9 bases fitting TRBD2. The CDR3 covers 15 residues. With 7 bases clipped from V and 1 base from J, the junction kept 10 bases outside the gene matches. Per germline, CDR1 SQVTM and CDR2 ANQGSEA. CDR3 sequence (DNA): TGCAGCGCGGGGGGAGTAGCGGGAGCCCAAGAGACCCAGTACTTC. Protein: CSAGGVAGAQETQYF.

This clonotype was detected many times. CDR3 coding DNA: TGTGCCAGCAGCCTAGGGGACAGGGCCGCCTACGAGCAGTACTTC. It is translated as CASSLGDRAAYEQYF. J is TRBJ2-7 and V is TRBV12-3 or TRBV12-4; the match to TRBD1 covers 9 bases. The CDR3 consists of 15 residues. The V segment lost 6 bases and the J segment 2 bases; nucleotides outside the gene matches: 8.

J is TRBJ2-1 and V is TRBV4-1, with D perhaps matching TRBD1 (6 bases). V lost 4 bases, J lost 2 bases, and 15 bases lay in between. There are 16 residues in the CDR3. Looked up from germline, CDR1 is MGHRA and CDR2 is YSYEKL. CDR3 DNA sequence: TGCGCCAGCAGCCCTCGGGACAACCTAGCCTACAATGAGCAGTTCTTC. As protein: CASSPRDNLAYNEQFF.

The chain employs TRBV28 and TRBJ1-6; possibly TRBD1 for D (5 bases). The germline V gene encodes CDR1 MDHEN and CDR2 SYDVKM. The CDR3 totals 15 residues. V was shortened by 5 bases and J by 7 bases, with 15 bases between the two germline ends. CDR3 residues: CASSTSGTLNSPLHF. In DNA, the CDR3 is TGTGCCAGCAGTACATCCGGGACCTTAAATTCACCCCTCCACTTT.

This clonotype was detected once. This clone may be a read error of a much larger clone one base away. The CDR3 region has the DNA TGTGCCAGCAGCTTAGATGTAGGGGGGACTAGCTACGAGCAGTACTTC. Amino acids: CASSLDVGGTSYEQYF. The rearrangement links TRBV7-2 to TRBJ2-7, with 8 bases lining up with TRBD2. The germline V gene encodes CDR1 SGHTA and CDR2 FQGNSA. V gave up 1 base and J gave up 3 bases; unmatched junction bases: 8. The CDR3 spans 16 residues.

Turning to this clonotype: Just one base apart from a much larger clone, this may be a read error. The CDR3 DNA is TGTGCCAGCTCAAAGACAGGGATGGGGACCCAGTACTTC. Amino acids: CASSKTGMGTQYF. V and J are TRBV18 and TRBJ2-5, with 7 bases fitting TRBD1. With 5 bases clipped from V and 7 bases from J, the junction kept 7 bases outside the gene matches. CDR1 and CDR2 from the germline V gene are KGHSH and LQKENI. This CDR3 spans 13 amino acids.

This clonotype was recorded at least ten times. The CDR3 sequence: CASSPKRGGSYEQYF. CDR3 coding DNA: TGTGCCAGCTCACCAAAGCGGGGGGGCTCGTACGAGCAGTACTTC. V gene TRBV18 combines with J gene TRBJ2-7; 10 bases match TRBD2. CDR1 and CDR2 (germline): KGHSH, LQKENI. The CDR3 has 15 residues. V lost 2 bases to trimming and J lost 4 bases; unmatched junction nucleotides: 5.

V is TRBV2 and J is TRBJ1-2; D gene ambiguous. V was pared by 3 bases and J by 1 base, with 9 bases between. Per the germline V gene, CDR1 is SNHLY and CDR2 is FYNNEI. CDR3 size: 14 residues. The CDR3 DNA follows: TGTGCCAGCAGTGACAGTCAACTTAACTATGGCTACACCTTC. This codes for CASSDSQLNYGYTF.

Note on this clonotype: Germline and junction disagree at one end, which may indicate a read error. The rearrangement joins TRBV7-9 to TRBJ2-3; 9 nucleotides agree with TRBD2. The germline CDR1 and CDR2 sequences are SEHNR and FQNEAQ (reference sequence). This CDR3 is 16 amino acids long. This CDR3 reads CTSSGLGLASPDTQYF. The CDR3 DNA sequence: TGTACCAGCAGCGGGCTGGGACTAGCAAGCCCAGATACGCAGTATTTT.

The table lists this clonotype with many counts. The chain's CDR3 is CASSFGRRADTQYF. For the CDR3, the DNA is TGTGCCAGCAGTTTCGGTAGGAGGGCAGATACGCAGTATTTT. This chain joins TRBV28 and TRBJ2-3; a weak D match, TRBD2 (6 bases). Germline V gives CDR1 MDHEN, CDR2 SYDVKM. The CDR3 length is 14 residues. Trimming removed 3 bases at V and 4 bases at J, with 11 bases between. Full variable domain (outside the CDR3, taken from reference TRBV28 and TRBJ2-3): DVKVTQSSRYLVKRTGEKVFLECVQDMDHENMFWYRQDPGLGLRLIYFSYDVKMKEKGDIPEGYSVSREKKERFSLILESASTNQTSMYLCASSFGRRADTQYFGPGTRLTVL.

This clonotype was recorded many times. The V call is TRBV7-2, the J call TRBJ2-1, with TRBD2 matching over 8 bases. Per germline, CDR1 SGHTA and CDR2 FQGNSA. Losses at the gene ends were 5 bases for V and 7 bases for J; bases not matched to a gene: 4. This CDR3 has 13 amino acids. CDR3 region: CASSPVAGNEQFF. Here the CDR3 DNA reads TGTGCCAGCAGCCCCGTAGCGGGGAATGAGCAGTTCTTC.

This clonotype was seen a few times. This chain joins TRBV10-3 and TRBJ2-3; TRBD2 aligns across 10 bases. CDR1 ENHRY and CDR2 SYGVKD come from the germline V gene. Losses at the gene ends were 8 bases for V and 1 base for J; bases not matched to a gene: 0. The CDR3 loop spans 13 amino acids. The chain's CDR3 is CAIGTSGTDTQYF. The CDR3 region has the DNA TGTGCCATCGGGACTAGCGGCACAGATACGCAGTATTTT.

This clonotype was detected a few times. J is TRBJ2-3 and V is TRBV7-9; 7 bases are a match to TRBD2. The junction had 13 bases not matched to a gene; V was cut back by 2 bases and J by 2 bases. Germline V gives CDR1 SEHNR, CDR2 FQNEAQ (reference sequence). CDR3 size: 18 residues. The CDR3 coding sequence is TGTGCCAGCAGCTTAAAACTGGCGGGAGTCGATTTCACAGATACGCAGTATTTT. This sequence encodes CASSLKLAGVDFTDTQYF.

This clonotype was observed many times. The J gene is TRBJ2-2, the V gene TRBV7-2; the D is unclear. This CDR3 has 13 amino acids. The germline V gene encodes CDR1 SGHTA and CDR2 FQGNSA. The ends were cut back, 6 bases at V and 4 bases at J, with 9 bases in the middle. CDR3 in amino acids: CASSDRTTGELFF. As DNA, the CDR3 is TGTGCCAGCAGTGATCGTACCACCGGGGAGCTGTTTTTT.

This clonotype was detected many times. The chain joins TRBV2 to TRBJ2-2; no clear D gene. V was shortened by 5 bases and J by 3 bases, with 7 bases between the two germline ends. The germline CDR1 and CDR2 sequences are SNHLY and FYNNEI. The CDR3 length is 13 residues. The DNA for the CDR3 is TGTGCCAGCAGTTTTCATGACACCGGGGAGCTGTTTTTT. This gives the protein CASSFHDTGELFF.

The chain is built from TRBV12-3 or TRBV12-4 and TRBJ1-6; the match to TRBD1 covers 12 bases. The V segment lost 3 bases and the J segment 9 bases; nucleotides outside the gene matches: 3. CDR3 length: 15 amino acids. CDR3 amino acids: CASSFGTGGTSPLHF. The CDR3 nucleotides are TGTGCCAGCAGTTTCGGGACAGGGGGCACTTCACCCCTCCACTTT.

The chain has TRBV28 and TRBJ1-5; D is ambiguous. The CDR3 runs to 12 residues. Deletions cut 6 bases from V and 9 bases from J, with 12 bases between. Germline V gene data show CDR1 as MDHEN and CDR2 as SYDVKM. The CDR3 DNA reads TGTGCCAGCAGCCCCCCAGGCCCGCCCCAGCATTTT. It codes for CASSPPGPPQHF.